This passage covers 31 T cell receptor beta chains from one sample sequenced in a study of blood T cell repertoires in COVID-19. Assay used: immunoSEQ multiplex PCR; TCRdb lists only in-frame clones, some missing. There are hundreds of thousands of clones in the sample; 75% to 90% occur only once, and 4% to 4.5% lies in the top ten. The sequenced sample consisted of peripheral blood. The receptors originated from a woman in her thirties with acute or convalescent COVID-19.

V and J are TRBV5-1 and TRBJ2-2; D possibly corresponds to TRBD2 (5 bases). CDR3 length equals 11 residues. Germline V gene sequence: CDR1 SGHRS, CDR2 YFSETQ. V shed 5 bases and J shed 7 bases, with 6 bases lying between them. The chain's CDR3 is CASRGGGELFF. CDR3 coding DNA: TGCGCCAGCAGAGGAGGCGGGGAGCTGTTTTTT.

The chain couples TRBV10-2 to TRBJ2-2, with 8 bases matching TRBD1. V shed 7 bases and J 6 bases; nucleotides not matched to a gene: 10. CDR1 WSHSY and CDR2 SAAADI come from the germline V gene. The CDR3 loop spans 15 amino acids. CDR3 nucleotides: TGCGCCAGCATATTTGACAGGGGATACCCCGGGGAGCTGTTTTTT. Translation: CASIFDRGYPGELFF.

This clone was found a few times. V usage is TRBV11-2 and J usage is TRBJ2-7; D is possibly TRBD1 (6 bases). V shed 9 bases and J shed 7 bases, with 16 bases lying between them. Germline values: CDR1 SGHAT, CDR2 FQNNGV. The CDR3 is made up of 12 amino acids. CDR3 nucleotide sequence: TGTGCCAGTCACCCCCCAACAGGGGAGCAGTACTTC. Translation gives CASHPPTGEQYF.

The chain recombines TRBV7-9 with TRBJ2-7, with 8 bases lining up with TRBD2. CDR1 is SEHNR, CDR2 FQNEAQ, per germline (reference sequence). Trimming at V came to 5 bases and at J to 4 bases, leaving 13 bases not matched to a gene. There are 16 residues in the CDR3. The CDR3 sequence: CASSGSGSSGWYEQYF. The CDR3 DNA reads as TGTGCCAGCAGCGGATCCGGGTCTAGCGGGTGGTACGAGCAGTACTTC.

J is TRBJ1-1 and V is TRBV28; 9 bases line up with TRBD1. Germline assignment: CDR1 MDHEN and CDR2 SYDVKM. This CDR3 contains 16 residues. After removal of 4 bases from V and 6 bases from J, the junction contained 12 bases not matched to a gene. The CDR3 sequence is CASSSGTGLKTPEAFF. CDR3 DNA sequence: TGTGCCAGCAGTTCGGGGACAGGGCTCAAAACCCCTGAAGCTTTCTTT.

The table lists this clone with a count of one. The rearrangement joins TRBV29-1 to TRBJ2-3; TRBD2 aligns across 9 bases. The V gene's germline CDR1 is SQVTM and CDR2 ANQGSEA. The CDR3 spans 17 residues. The junction had 11 bases not matched to a gene; V was cut back by 4 bases and J by 0 bases. DNA for the CDR3: TGCAGCGTTGGAGGCCTAGCGGGGTATTCTAGCACAGATACGCAGTATTTT. Protein product: CSVGGLAGYSSTDTQYF.

The chain couples TRBV19 to TRBJ2-2; D is undetermined. Trimming left V 3 bases short and J 7 bases short, with 18 bases between. Looked up from germline, CDR1 is LNHDA and CDR2 is SQIVND (reference sequence). This CDR3 contains 16 residues. CDR3 nucleotides: TGTGCCAGTAGTATTTCCGGGTCGGTCTTTAGCGGGGAGCTGTTTTTT. Its protein product is CASSISGSVFSGELFF.

V gene TRBV27 combines with J gene TRBJ2-7; a possible D gene is TRBD2 (7 bases). Trimming removed 4 bases from V and 3 bases from J, with 16 bases in between. The germline gives CDR1 MNHEY, CDR2 SMNVEV (reference sequence). This CDR3 has 15 residues. The CDR3 nucleotides read TGTGCCAGCAGTTCCCTAGGCGGGGGCCGCTACGAGCAGTACTTC. It codes for CASSSLGGGRYEQYF.

The V and J genes are TRBV28 and TRBJ1-1; the match to TRBD1 covers 7 bases. The CDR3 is 14 residues long. V shed 7 bases, J shed 5 bases, and the junction held 10 bases outside the gene matches. From germline, CDR1 is MDHEN and CDR2 SYDVKM. The CDR3 protein is CASTRDSLSTEAFF. Here the CDR3 DNA reads TGTGCCAGCACACGGGACAGCCTGAGTACTGAAGCTTTCTTT.

The rearrangement joins TRBV19 to TRBJ2-1; 12 bases are a match to TRBD2. The CDR3 is 17 amino acids. Per the germline V gene, CDR1 is LNHDA and CDR2 is SQIVND (reference sequence). With V trimmed by 3 bases and J by 0 bases, 3 bases remained unmatched. This CDR3 is CASSITSGGYSYNEQFF. The CDR3 DNA reads as TGTGCCAGTAGTATCACTAGCGGGGGGTACTCCTACAATGAGCAGTTCTTC.

The table lists this clone with a few counts. V gene TRBV5-3 combines with J gene TRBJ2-2; TRBD1 agrees at 8 bases. TRBV5-3 is identified as an open reading frame with a role that is uncertain. V was clipped by 0 bases and J by 3 bases; unmatched bases: 1. The CDR3 consists of 15 residues. CDR3 sequence (DNA): TGTGCCAGAAGCTTGGTGACAGGGGACACCGGGGAGCTGTTTTTT. Protein: CARSLVTGDTGELFF.

This chain uses TRBV5-1 with TRBJ2-5, with D possibly matching TRBD1 (6 bases). The CDR3 is 14 residues long. Trimming cost V 5 bases and J 1 base, with 12 bases left between them. From germline, CDR1 is SGHRS and CDR2 YFSETQ. This chain's CDR3 is CASRARQVQETQYF. CDR3 in DNA: TGCGCCAGCAGAGCTCGACAGGTCCAAGAGACCCAGTACTTC.

The V call is TRBV5-5, the J call TRBJ1-6, with TRBD1 matching over 10 bases. The germline V gene encodes CDR1 SGHKS and CDR2 YYEKEE (reference sequence). The CDR3 is 16 residues long. Trimming took 1 base from V and 7 from J; bases not matched to a gene: 5. CDR3: CASSLHPGQGNSPLHF. The CDR3 nucleotides read TGTGCCAGCAGCTTGCATCCGGGACAGGGGAATTCACCCCTCCACTTT.

This clone showed up just once. The V gene is TRBV5-6, the J gene TRBJ2-7, with D perhaps TRBD2 (6 bases). V shed 2 bases and J shed 0 bases, with 15 bases lying between them. Germline CDR1 SGHDT, CDR2 YYEEEE. CDR3 length equals 16 residues. The CDR3, as DNA: TGTGCCAGCAGCTTTTTTCGCGGGATCAGCTCCTACGAGCAGTACTTC. This sequence encodes CASSFFRGISSYEQYF.

This chain joins TRBV2 and TRBJ1-5; 8 bases align to TRBD1. The CDR3 length is 15 residues. After removal of 0 bases from V and 7 bases from J, the junction contained 5 bases not matched to a gene. The germline gives CDR1 SNHLY, CDR2 FYNNEI. Here the CDR3 DNA reads TGTGCCAGCAGTGAAGCTGGACAGGGTGGGCAGCCCCAGCATTTT. Amino acids: CASSEAGQGGQPQHF. Full variable domain (missing parts from reference TRBV2 and TRBJ1-5): EPEVTQTPSHQVTQMGQEVILRCVPISNHLYFYWYRQILGQKVEFLVSFYNNEISEKSEIFDDQFSVERPDGSNFTLKIRSTKLEDSAMYFCASSEAGQGGQPQHFGDGTRLSIL.

The rearrangement joins TRBV6-5 to TRBJ1-1, with D unresolved. From germline, CDR1 is MNHEY and CDR2 SVGAGI. The CDR3 extends over 14 amino acids. Trimming cost V 2 bases and J 12 bases, with 19 bases left between them. CDR3 sequence (DNA): TGTGCCAGCAGTTACCCGGAGGGTAAAGGAAGAACTTTCTTT. It is translated as CASSYPEGKGRTFF.

The chain uses TRBV5-6 and TRBJ1-2, with a weak D call TRBD1 (6 bases). The length of the CDR3 is 16 residues. Germline loops: CDR1 SGHDT, CDR2 YYEEEE. The germline V and J ends were trimmed by 2 bases and 5 bases, with 19 bases remaining between them. CDR3 region: CASSLMTQGFGYGYTF. CDR3 nucleotide sequence: TGTGCCAGCAGCTTAATGACACAGGGTTTTGGGTATGGCTACACCTTC.

This chain links TRBV28 with TRBJ2-7, with TRBD1 identical over 10 bases. The V segment lost 4 bases and the J segment 5 bases; nucleotides outside the gene matches: 5. Germline lookup yields CDR1 MDHEN and CDR2 SYDVKM. This CDR3 has 14 residues. DNA of the CDR3: TGTGCCAGCAGTTGGGGACAGGGGCTCCACGAGCAGTACTTC. Its protein product is CASSWGQGLHEQYF.

The V gene is TRBV7-9, the J gene TRBJ1-1; D call uncertain. Per the germline V gene, CDR1 is SEHNR and CDR2 is FQNEAQ (reference sequence). The length of the CDR3 is 15 residues. V lost 3 bases, J lost 0 bases, and 11 bases lay in between. The CDR3 DNA reads as TGTGCCAGCAGCTTGAGTAATAGTCTGAACACTGAAGCTTTCTTT. Its translation is CASSLSNSLNTEAFF.

This chain uses TRBV3-1 (or the pseudogene TRBV3-2) with TRBJ2-3, with D perhaps matching TRBD1 (5 bases). Germline CDR1 and CDR2: LGHDT and YNNKEL (reference sequence). With 2 bases removed from V and 1 base from J, the gap between germline ends came to 16 bases. The CDR3 extends over 17 amino acids. CDR3 amino acids: CASSQSGPEPRTDTQYF. CDR3 DNA sequence: TGTGCCAGCAGCCAATCAGGGCCTGAGCCCCGCACAGATACGCAGTATTTT.

This clone was seen a single time. The chain recombines TRBV19 with TRBJ2-2; 9 bases fit TRBD1. Unmatched junction bases numbered 2, after V lost 6 bases and J lost 3 bases. Germline lookup yields CDR1 LNHDA and CDR2 SQIVND (reference sequence). The CDR3 has 14 amino acids. CDR3 bases: TGTGCCAGTAGGGGGGACAGGGACACCGGGGAGCTGTTTTTT. It is translated as CASRGDRDTGELFF. Supplemented by reference TRBV19 and TRBJ2-2, the full variable domain reads DGGITQSPKYLFRKEGQNVTLSCEQNLNHDAMYWYRQDPGQGLRLIYYSQIVNDFQKGDIAEGYSVSREKKESFPLTVTSAQKNPTAFYLCASRGDRDTGELFFGEGSRLTVL.

The count of this clone is one. V is TRBV5-1 and J is TRBJ1-1; D is perhaps TRBD1 (6 bases). Germline-derived CDR1 and CDR2 are SGHRS and YFSETQ. The CDR3 spans 13 residues. Between the trimmed V and J ends, which lost 4 bases and 0 bases, there was a span of 7 bases. CDR3 nucleotide sequence: TGCGCCAGCAGCAACAGGGTGAACACTGAAGCTTTCTTT. Amino acid sequence: CASSNRVNTEAFF.

The chain joins TRBV7-3 to TRBJ2-3; D not certain. Per germline, CDR1 SGHTA and CDR2 FQGTGA. Between the trimmed V and J ends, which lost 5 bases and 5 bases, there was a span of 8 bases. The CDR3 has 12 residues. This CDR3 reads CASSHSGDTQYF. The CDR3 DNA reads as TGTGCCAGCAGCCATTCCGGAGATACGCAGTATTTT.

The chain couples TRBV5-1 to TRBJ2-3; tentative D call: TRBD1 (5 bases). The V gene's germline CDR1 is SGHRS and CDR2 YFSETQ. The CDR3 runs 14 residues. Trimming stripped 0 bases from V and 2 bases from J, with 7 bases between. In nucleotides, the CDR3 is TGCGCCAGCAGCTTGGGGGGCCCCACAGATACGCAGTATTTT. It translates to CASSLGGPTDTQYF.

This clone was found many times. The chain combines TRBV21-1 with TRBJ1-5. TRBV21-1 is labeled a pseudogene. This CDR3 contains 20 residues. This CDR3 reads CASSTRGATVLFPVNQPQHF. The CDR3 region has the DNA TGTGCCAGCAGCACCCGCGGGGCCACTGTCCTCTTCCCCGTCAATCAGCCCCAGCATTTT.

Points on this clone: The sample holds other DNA sequences that translate to the same CDR3. The V and J genes are TRBV11-2 and TRBJ2-5; D is unclear. Germline assignment: CDR1 SGHAT and CDR2 FQNNGV. CDR3 length: 14 amino acids. The V end lost 3 bases, the J end lost 1 base, and 9 bases lay between the germline ends. For the CDR3, the DNA is TGTGCCAGCAGCTTCCTGGGCAGCCAAGAGACCCAGTACTTC. This translates into CASSFLGSQETQYF.

This chain links TRBV5-5 with TRBJ1-4; no reliable D call. Germline CDR1 and CDR2: SGHKS and YYEKEE (reference sequence). Trimming shortened V by 3 bases and J by 8 bases, and 5 bases separated the two germline ends. This CDR3 is built from 11 residues. The CDR3 is CASSSREKLFF. In nucleotides, the CDR3 is TGTGCCAGCAGCTCCCGGGAAAAACTGTTTTTT.

V and J are TRBV5-4 and TRBJ2-5; TRBD1 aligns across 8 bases. CDR1 is SGHNT, CDR2 YYREEE, per germline (reference sequence). The V and J ends lost 4 bases and 2 bases, in that order; junction bases with no gene match: 7. The CDR3 is 15 amino acids. The CDR3 sequence is CASSPSGQGQETQYF. CDR3 nucleotide sequence: TGTGCCAGCAGCCCCTCCGGACAGGGACAAGAGACCCAGTACTTC. The entire variable domain, with the rest obtained from reference TRBV5-4 and TRBJ2-5, is as follows: ETGVTQSPTHLIKTRGQQVTLRCSSQSGHNTVSWYQQALGQGPQFIFQYYREEENGRGNFPPRFSGLQFPNYSSELNVNALELDDSALYLCASSPSGQGQETQYFGPGTRLLVL.

The chain combines TRBV3-1 (or the pseudogene TRBV3-2) with TRBJ2-7, with a weak D call TRBD2 (6 bases). V gave up 4 bases and J gave up 0 bases, with 10 bases separating them. The CDR3 has 14 residues. Germline assignment: CDR1 LGHDT and CDR2 YNNKEL (reference sequence). Here the CDR3 reads CASSPRTISYEQYF. Written as DNA, the CDR3 is TGTGCCAGCAGCCCCAGGACTATCTCCTACGAGCAGTACTTC.

The rearrangement links TRBV7-3 to TRBJ2-1; no reliable D call. CDR1 is SGHTA, CDR2 FQGTGA, per germline. The CDR3 sequence is 12 residues long. V gave up 1 base and J gave up 6 bases, with 4 bases separating them. CDR3 in amino acids: CASSLIGNEQFF. The DNA for the CDR3 is TGTGCCAGCAGCTTAATCGGCAATGAGCAGTTCTTC.

The chain uses TRBV10-3 and TRBJ2-7, with D possibly being TRBD2 (7 bases). The CDR3 extends over 12 amino acids. Trimming cost V 8 bases and J 6 bases, with 14 bases left between them. Per the germline V gene, CDR1 is ENHRY and CDR2 is SYGVKD. The chain's CDR3 is CAIWAGAGEQYF. The CDR3 bases are TGTGCCATCTGGGCGGGGGCCGGCGAGCAGTACTTC.